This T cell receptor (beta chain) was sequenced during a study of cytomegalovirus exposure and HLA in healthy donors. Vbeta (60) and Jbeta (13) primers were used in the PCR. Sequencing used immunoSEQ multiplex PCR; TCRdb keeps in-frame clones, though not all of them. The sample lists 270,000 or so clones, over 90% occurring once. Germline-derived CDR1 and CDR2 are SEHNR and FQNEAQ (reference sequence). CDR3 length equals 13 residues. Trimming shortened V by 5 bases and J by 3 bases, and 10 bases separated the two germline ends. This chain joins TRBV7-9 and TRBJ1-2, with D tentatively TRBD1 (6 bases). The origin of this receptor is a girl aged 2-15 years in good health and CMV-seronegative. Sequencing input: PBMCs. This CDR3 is CASSPSGDYGYTF. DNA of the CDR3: TGTGCCAGCAGCCCTTCAGGGGACTATGGCTACACCTTC. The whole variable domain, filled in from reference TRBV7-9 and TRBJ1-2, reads DTGVSQNPRHKITKRGQNVTFRCDPISEHNRLYWYRQTLGQGPEFLTYFQNEAQLEKSRLLSDRFSAERPKGSFSTLEIQRTEQGDSAMYLCASSPSGDYGYTFGSGTRLTVV.